A selection of T cell receptor beta chains follows, all from one sample in a study of shared clonotypes between healthy human individuals. Only in-frame clones appear in the TCRdb table, and some are missing; sequencing was by immunoSEQ multiplex PCR. The repertoire has millions of clones, approximately 95% of them found once; the top ten carry about 0.39%. The material sequenced was naive CD4+ T cells from PBMCs. These receptors all stem from a man between 18 and 29 years old in good health. Some clones in this sample may be carry-over from other donors' samples. Each CDR3 is given without its conserved first and last residue. Fields, in order: J gene, V gene, CDR3 protein.

TRBJ1-5,TRBV7-8,ASSLGPQGQPQH
TRBJ2-4,TRBV7-9,ASSPTGDIQY
TRBJ1-1,TRBV7-9,ASSFRGIGRATEAF
TRBJ2-4,TRBV2,ATTLLAFQY
TRBJ1-2,TRBV28,ASTTGTGPEGYT
TRBJ2-7,TRBV6-1,ASSDTGLWNEY
TRBJ1-1,TRBV6-1,ASRPTWGNTEAF
TRBJ1-5,TRBV5-1,ASRGEDHQPQH
TRBJ2-5,TRBV5-1,ASYSGTSGSGETQY
TRBJ2-2,TRBV6-1,ASSVSSGYTGELF
TRBJ1-4,TRBV5-1,ASSIGTAEKLF
TRBJ1-3,TRBV4-2,ASSQQGIVTGNTIY
TRBJ1-5,TRBV28,ASSYNRGRDQPQH
TRBJ1-2,TRBV30,AWSGLRDGYT
TRBJ2-2,TRBV2,ASSRDSPAGELF
TRBJ2-1,TRBV9,ASSVAGVRTSGYNEQF
TRBJ2-7,TRBV5-4,ASSSTGPQDEQY
TRBJ1-4,TRBV4-1,ASSQANRDIVEKLF
TRBJ2-2,TRBV5-1,ASSLISQSARGTGELF
TRBJ2-3,TRBV28,ASSFSALGTDTQY
TRBJ1-2,TRBV7-2,ASSSGGDTGYYGYT
TRBJ2-6,TRBV11-2,ASSLVLGISSGANVLT